What follows are 18 T cell receptor beta chains derived from one specimen sequenced in a study of T cells in Graves' hyperthyroidism and ophthalmopathy. Amplification yielded TCR beta CDR3 regions, with RNA transcripts as the source. The TCR CDR3 first-round RT-PCR relied on the HTBI primer set. Using its own MiXCR run on the multiplex PCR reads, TCRdb lists one record per CDR3 protein. Among about 580,000 distinct CDR3 sequences listed, approximately 15% were seen once. Sequenced material: blood. These TCRs come from a woman in her twenties or thirties with Graves' hyperthyroidism that later progressed to Graves' ophthalmopathy.

Points on this clonotype: No conserved phenylalanine or tryptophan ends this CDR3, so it is likely a read error. J is TRBJ2-2 and V is TRBV12-3 or TRBV12-4, with D possibly being TRBD1 or TRBD2 (6 bases each). Trimming removed 1 base at V and 7 bases at J, with 13 bases between. This CDR3 has 15 amino acids. The CDR3 DNA is TGTGCCAGCAGTTTAGGGGGGGCGGGGAACGGGGAGCTGTTTGTT. Translating gives CASSLGGAGNGELFV.

This clonotype has a count of ten or more. This chain uses TRBV5-1 with TRBJ2-1, with TRBD1 matching 12 bases. The CDR3 length is 16 residues. CDR1 is SGHRS and CDR2 is YFSETQ in the germline V gene. J was trimmed by 7 bases and V by 5 bases; bases with no gene match: 10. CDR3: CASRDPGQGAINEQFF. CDR3 DNA sequence: TGCGCCAGCAGGGATCCGGGACAGGGGGCGATAAATGAGCAGTTCTTC.

This chain links TRBV11-2 with TRBJ2-1; D assignment may be TRBD1 or TRBD2 (6 bases each). This CDR3 spans 17 amino acids. Trimming pared 5 bases from V and 4 bases from J, leaving 21 bases between. The germline V gene has CDR1 SGHAT and CDR2 FQNNGV. CDR3 coding DNA: TGTGCCAGCAGCCAAGAAGGGGGTGGCGGGAATTACAATGAGCAGTTCTTC. It translates to CASSQEGGGGNYNEQFF.

Ten or more counts support this clonotype. The chain carries TRBV30 and TRBJ1-1; D gene unclear. CDR1 is GTSNPN, CDR2 SVGIG, per germline (reference sequence). The CDR3 spans 14 residues. V lost 3 bases and J lost 0, with 11 bases in between. The DNA for the CDR3 is TGTGCCTGGAGACTCGCCTCCTTGAACACTGAAGCTTTCTTT. Amino acid sequence: CAWRLASLNTEAFF. The full variable domain, with the rest looked up from reference TRBV30 and TRBJ1-1, is SQTIHQWPATLVQPVGSPLSLECTVEGTSNPNLYWYRQAAGRGLQLLFYSVGIGQISSEVPQNLSASRPQDRQFILSSKKLLLSDSGFYLCAWRLASLNTEAFFGQGTRLTVV.

This chain uses TRBV5-1 with TRBJ1-3; D is unresolved. Trimming pared 0 bases from V and 0 bases from J, leaving 10 bases between. This CDR3 has 16 residues. Germline values: CDR1 SGHRS, CDR2 YFSETQ. The CDR3 DNA is TGCGCCAGCAGCTTGGAGGACCTGAGCTCTGGAAACACCATATATTTT. Its protein is CASSLEDLSSGNTIYF.

This clonotype was seen many times. The chain carries TRBV12-3 or TRBV12-4 and TRBJ1-5; 8 bases are a match to TRBD1. The junction had 7 bases not matched to a gene; V was cut back by 2 bases and J by 7 bases. The CDR3 contains 15 residues. In DNA form, the CDR3 reads TGTGCCAGCAGTTTACCTGGGACAGGAGACCAGCCCCAGCATTTT. It encodes CASSLPGTGDQPQHF.

This clonotype was seen many times. This chain uses TRBV9 with TRBJ2-7; no clear D gene. Germline V gene sequence: CDR1 SGDLS, CDR2 YYNGEE. This CDR3 region has 16 residues. Trimming pared 0 bases from V and 2 bases from J, leaving 15 bases between. The CDR3 bases are TGTGCCAGCAGCGTAGAAGGCGGTCCTGGCACCTACGAGCAGTACTTC. Amino acids: CASSVEGGPGTYEQYF.

This clonotype has just a few counts. This chain connects TRBV12-3 or TRBV12-4 to TRBJ2-3, with D possibly matching TRBD1 (6 bases). The CDR3 runs to 14 residues. Between the trimmed V and J ends, which lost 5 bases and 3 bases, there was a span of 12 bases. The CDR3 sequence is CASSPGAGTDTQYF. As DNA, the CDR3 is TGTGCCAGCAGTCCAGGGGCCGGGACAGATACGCAGTATTTT.

This clonotype was counted many times. This rearrangement joins TRBV2 to TRBJ2-7; 13 bases agree with TRBD2. V lost 4 bases, J lost 3 bases, and 9 bases stayed unmatched. This CDR3 comprises 17 residues. Looked up from germline, CDR1 is SNHLY and CDR2 is FYNNEI. CDR3 DNA: TGTGCCAGCAGTGGGTGGACTAGCGGGAGTGGGAGCTACGAGCAGTACTTC. Translating gives CASSGWTSGSGSYEQYF.

In this sample, this clonotype turned up a few times. The chain joins TRBV4-1 to TRBJ2-7; D possibly corresponds to TRBD1 (6 bases). The V and J ends lost 3 bases and 3 bases respectively, with 15 bases between them. Germline V CDR1 and CDR2: MGHRA, YSYEKL. The CDR3 consists of 15 residues. CDR3 loop: CASSQGMTGNYEQYF. Written as DNA, the CDR3 is TGCGCCAGCAGCCAGGGAATGACAGGAAACTACGAGCAGTACTTC.

The table lists this clonotype with a few counts. J is TRBJ2-7 and V is TRBV20-1; D is undetermined. Trimming took 1 base from V and 0 from J, leaving 13 bases between them. CDR3 size: 15 residues. Germline lookup yields CDR1 DFQATT and CDR2 SNEGSKA (reference sequence). The CDR3 DNA is TGCAGTGCTAGAGGCATTAGAAGCGACTCCTACGAGCAGTACTTC. It specifies CSARGIRSDSYEQYF.

The chain links TRBV4-1 to TRBJ1-2; no clear D gene. Per germline, CDR1 MGHRA and CDR2 YSYEKL. The CDR3 runs 13 residues. V was pared by 1 base and J by 3 bases, with 6 bases between. CDR3 nucleotides: TGCGCCAGCAGCCAAGCGTCTGACTATGGCTACACCTTC. It codes for CASSQASDYGYTF.

There are many counts of this clonotype. The chain employs TRBV9 and TRBJ2-3; TRBD1 matches 9 bases. The CDR3 runs to 18 residues. Trimming cost V 3 bases and J 2 bases; bases outside gene matches: 13. From germline, CDR1 is SGDLS and CDR2 YYNGEE. The CDR3 sequence is CASSASGTGSPNTDTQYF. CDR3 bases: TGTGCCAGCAGCGCATCCGGGACAGGGTCTCCGAACACAGATACGCAGTATTTT.

This clonotype was seen at least ten times. The chain employs TRBV12-3 or TRBV12-4 and TRBJ1-2; 8 bases match TRBD1. The V segment lost 7 bases and the J segment 8 bases; nucleotides outside the gene matches: 6. The CDR3 loop spans 12 amino acids. In DNA, the CDR3 is TGTGCCAGCAAGCCTTACAGGGGGGGCTACACCTTC. This gives the protein CASKPYRGGYTF.

The chain employs TRBV12-3 or TRBV12-4 and TRBJ2-5; 15 positions agree with TRBD2. The CDR3 covers 18 residues. V shed 2 bases, J shed 4 bases, and the junction held 8 bases outside the gene matches. The CDR3 DNA sequence: TGTGCCAGCAGTTTAACACACCTGGGACTAGCGGGAGGAGAGACCCAGTACTTC. Its translation: CASSLTHLGLAGGETQYF.

This clonotype was observed at least ten times. This chain links TRBV6-6 with TRBJ2-7, with TRBD2 matching over 10 bases. V shed 2 bases and J 3 bases; nucleotides not matched to a gene: 19. Germline loops: CDR1 MNHNY, CDR2 SVGAGI (reference sequence). The CDR3 covers 20 residues. The CDR3 reads CASSYPRSSGGGNLIYEQYF. For the CDR3, the DNA is TGTGCCAGCAGTTACCCCCGGTCTAGCGGGGGCGGCAACCTCATCTACGAGCAGTACTTC.

This clonotype was counted ten times or more. The rearrangement links TRBV29-1 to TRBJ2-7; 9 bases agree with TRBD1. The CDR3 runs 13 residues. Trimming cost V 3 bases and J 5 bases; bases outside gene matches: 5. Germline CDR1 and CDR2: SQVTM and ANQGSEA. The CDR3 loop is CSVEPGQGDEQYF. The CDR3 DNA reads TGCAGCGTTGAGCCGGGACAGGGTGACGAGCAGTACTTC.

The rearrangement joins TRBV2 to TRBJ1-2; 7 bases are shared with TRBD1. With V trimmed by 7 bases and J by 6 bases, 2 bases remained unmatched. Germline CDR1 and CDR2: SNHLY and FYNNEI. The CDR3 runs 11 residues. The CDR3: CASNTGDGYTF. The CDR3 DNA reads as TGTGCCAGCAACACAGGGGATGGCTACACCTTC.